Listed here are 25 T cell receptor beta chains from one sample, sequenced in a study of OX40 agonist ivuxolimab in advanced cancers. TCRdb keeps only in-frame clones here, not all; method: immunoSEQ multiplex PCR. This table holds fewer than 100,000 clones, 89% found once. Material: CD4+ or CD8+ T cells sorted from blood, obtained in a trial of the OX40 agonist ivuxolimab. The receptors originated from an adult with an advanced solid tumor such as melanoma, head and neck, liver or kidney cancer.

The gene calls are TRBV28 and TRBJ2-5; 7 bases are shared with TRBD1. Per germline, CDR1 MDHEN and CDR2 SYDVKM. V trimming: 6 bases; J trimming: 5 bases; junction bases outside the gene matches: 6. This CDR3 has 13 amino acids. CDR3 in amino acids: CASSPTGLETQYF. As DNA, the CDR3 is TGTGCCAGCAGCCCGACAGGGTTGGAGACCCAGTACTTC.

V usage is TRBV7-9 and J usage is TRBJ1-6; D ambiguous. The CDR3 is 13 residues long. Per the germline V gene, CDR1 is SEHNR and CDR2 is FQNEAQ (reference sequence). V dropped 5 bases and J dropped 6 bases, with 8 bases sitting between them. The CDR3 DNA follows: TGTGCCAGCAGCCGTACTGGTAATTCACCCCTCCACTTT. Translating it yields CASSRTGNSPLHF.

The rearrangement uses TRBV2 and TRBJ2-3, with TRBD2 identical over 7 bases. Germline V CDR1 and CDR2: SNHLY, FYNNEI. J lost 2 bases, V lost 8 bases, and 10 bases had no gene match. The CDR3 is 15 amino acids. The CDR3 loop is CASRRTGTNTDTQYF. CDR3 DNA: TGTGCCAGCCGACGGACGGGGACTAACACAGATACGCAGTATTTT.

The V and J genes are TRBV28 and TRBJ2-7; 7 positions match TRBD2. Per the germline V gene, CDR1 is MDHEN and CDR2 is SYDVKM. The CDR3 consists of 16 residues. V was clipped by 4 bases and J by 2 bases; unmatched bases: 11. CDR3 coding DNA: TGTGCCAGCAGTTCTCGGTTACTAGCGATCCCCTACGAGCAGTACTTC. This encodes CASSSRLLAIPYEQYF.

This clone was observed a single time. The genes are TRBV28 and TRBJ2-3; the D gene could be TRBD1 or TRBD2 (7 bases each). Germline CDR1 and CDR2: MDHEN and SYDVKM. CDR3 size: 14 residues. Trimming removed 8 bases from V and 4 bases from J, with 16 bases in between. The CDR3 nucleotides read TGTGCCAGCTTTGACAGGGCGGGAGCAGATACGCAGTATTTT. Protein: CASFDRAGADTQYF.

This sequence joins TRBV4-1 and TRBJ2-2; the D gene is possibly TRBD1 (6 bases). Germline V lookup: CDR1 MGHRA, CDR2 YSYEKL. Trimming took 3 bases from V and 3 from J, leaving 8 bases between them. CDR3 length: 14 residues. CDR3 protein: CASSQPGDTGELFF. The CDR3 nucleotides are TGCGCCAGCAGCCAGCCAGGGGACACCGGGGAGCTGTTTTTT.

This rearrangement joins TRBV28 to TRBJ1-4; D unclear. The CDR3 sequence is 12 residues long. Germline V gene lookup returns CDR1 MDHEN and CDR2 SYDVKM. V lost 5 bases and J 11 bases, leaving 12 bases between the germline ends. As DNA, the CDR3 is TGTGCCAGCAGTCTCACCCGAGGGAAACTGTTTTTT. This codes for CASSLTRGKLFF.

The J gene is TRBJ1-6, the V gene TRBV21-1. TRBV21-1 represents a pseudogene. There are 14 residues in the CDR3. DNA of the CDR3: TGTGCCAGCAGCAAAAGGGATTATAATTCACCCCTCCACTTT. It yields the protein CASSKRDYNSPLHF.

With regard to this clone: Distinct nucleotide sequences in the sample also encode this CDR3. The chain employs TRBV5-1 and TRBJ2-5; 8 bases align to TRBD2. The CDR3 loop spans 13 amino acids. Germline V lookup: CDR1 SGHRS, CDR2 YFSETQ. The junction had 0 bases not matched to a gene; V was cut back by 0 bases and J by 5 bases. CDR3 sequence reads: CASSLAGGETQYF. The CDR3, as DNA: TGCGCCAGCAGCTTGGCGGGGGGGGAGACCCAGTACTTC.

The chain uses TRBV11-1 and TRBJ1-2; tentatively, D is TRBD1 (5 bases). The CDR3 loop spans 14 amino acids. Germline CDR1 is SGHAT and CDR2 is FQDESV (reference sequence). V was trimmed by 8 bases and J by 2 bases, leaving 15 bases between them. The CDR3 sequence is CASGNSDRNYGYTF. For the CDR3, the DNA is TGTGCCAGCGGGAATAGCGACAGAAACTATGGCTACACCTTC.

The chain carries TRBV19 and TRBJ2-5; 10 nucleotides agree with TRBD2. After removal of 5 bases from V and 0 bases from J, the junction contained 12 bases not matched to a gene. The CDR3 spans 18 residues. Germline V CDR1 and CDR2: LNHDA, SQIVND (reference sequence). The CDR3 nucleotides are TGTGCCAGTAGTTCCCACGGGACTAGCGCTACGTACCAAGAGACCCAGTACTTC. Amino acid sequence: CASSSHGTSATYQETQYF.

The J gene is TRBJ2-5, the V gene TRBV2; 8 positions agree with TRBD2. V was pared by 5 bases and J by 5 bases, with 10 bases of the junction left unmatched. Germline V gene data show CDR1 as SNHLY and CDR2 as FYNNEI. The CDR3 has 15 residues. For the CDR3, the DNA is TGTGCCAGCAGTTCTATAGCGGGGCCGGGGGAGACCCAGTACTTC. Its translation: CASSSIAGPGETQYF.

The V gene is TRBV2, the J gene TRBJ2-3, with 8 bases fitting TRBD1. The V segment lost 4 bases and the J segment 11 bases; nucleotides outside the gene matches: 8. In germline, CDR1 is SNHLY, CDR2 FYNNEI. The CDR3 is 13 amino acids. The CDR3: CASSGGGTGWQYF. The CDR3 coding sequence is TGTGCCAGCAGTGGAGGGGGGACAGGATGGCAGTATTTT.

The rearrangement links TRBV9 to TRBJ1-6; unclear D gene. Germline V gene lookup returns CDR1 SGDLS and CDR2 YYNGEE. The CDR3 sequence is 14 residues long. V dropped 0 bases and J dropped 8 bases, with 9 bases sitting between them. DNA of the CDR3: TGTGCCAGCAGCGTAGCTTGGGAAGATTCACCCCTCCACTTT. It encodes CASSVAWEDSPLHF.

In DNA, the CDR3 is TGCGCCAGCAGCTTCTTAGGGACTGGAAACACCATATATTTT. Its translation: CASSFLGTGNTIYF. The chain joins TRBV5-1 to TRBJ1-3; D ambiguous. Germline V CDR1 and CDR2: SGHRS, YFSETQ. The V gene lost 2 bases and the J gene lost 2 bases, with 8 bases spanning the gap. This CDR3 contains 14 residues.

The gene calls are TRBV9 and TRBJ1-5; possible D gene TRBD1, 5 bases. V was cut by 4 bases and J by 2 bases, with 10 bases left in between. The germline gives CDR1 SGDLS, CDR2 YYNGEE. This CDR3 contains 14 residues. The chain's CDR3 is CASSSGGGNQPQHF. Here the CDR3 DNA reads TGTGCCAGCAGCTCCGGGGGGGGCAATCAGCCCCAGCATTTT. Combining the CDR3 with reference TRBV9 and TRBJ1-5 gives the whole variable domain DSGVTQTPKHLITATGQRVTLRCSPRSGDLSVYWYQQSLDQGLQFLIQYYNGEERAKGNILERFSAQQFPDLHSELNLSSLELGDSALYFCASSSGGGNQPQHFGDGTRLSIL.

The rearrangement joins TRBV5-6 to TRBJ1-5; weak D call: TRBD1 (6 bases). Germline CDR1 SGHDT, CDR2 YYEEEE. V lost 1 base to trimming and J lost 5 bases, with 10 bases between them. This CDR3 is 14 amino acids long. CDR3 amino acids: CASSLQGRYQPQHF. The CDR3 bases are TGTGCCAGCAGCTTGCAGGGGCGTTATCAGCCCCAGCATTTT. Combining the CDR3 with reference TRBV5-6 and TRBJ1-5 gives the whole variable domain DAGVTQSPTHLIKTRGQQVTLRCSPKSGHDTVSWYQQALGQGPQFIFQYYEEEERQRGNFPDRFSGHQFPNYSSELNVNALLLGDSALYLCASSLQGRYQPQHFGDGTRLSIL.

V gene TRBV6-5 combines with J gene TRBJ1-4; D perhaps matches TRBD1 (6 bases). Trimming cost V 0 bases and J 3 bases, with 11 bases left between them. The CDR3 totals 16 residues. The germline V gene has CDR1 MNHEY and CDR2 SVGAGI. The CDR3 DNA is TGTGCCAGCAGTTACTCGCGCAGGGGCCCTAATGAAAAACTGTTTTTT. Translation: CASSYSRRGPNEKLFF.

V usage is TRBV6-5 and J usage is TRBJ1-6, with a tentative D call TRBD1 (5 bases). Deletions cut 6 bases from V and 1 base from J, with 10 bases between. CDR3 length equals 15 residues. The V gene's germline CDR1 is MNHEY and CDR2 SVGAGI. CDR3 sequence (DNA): TGTGCCAGCAGGCCCCAGGGATCCTATAATTCACCCCTCCACTTT. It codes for CASRPQGSYNSPLHF.

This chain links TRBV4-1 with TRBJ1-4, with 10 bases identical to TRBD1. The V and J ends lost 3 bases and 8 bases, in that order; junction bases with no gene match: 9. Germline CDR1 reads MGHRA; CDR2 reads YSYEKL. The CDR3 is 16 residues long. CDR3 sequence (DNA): TGCGCCAGCAGCCATGTCACCGGGACAGGGGACGAAAAACTGTTTTTT. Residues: CASSHVTGTGDEKLFF.

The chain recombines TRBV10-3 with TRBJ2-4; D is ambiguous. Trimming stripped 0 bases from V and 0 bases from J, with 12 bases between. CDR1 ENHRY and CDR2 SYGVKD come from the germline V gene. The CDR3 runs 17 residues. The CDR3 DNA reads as TGTGCCATCAGTGAGTCCGACTCCTGGGGAGCCAAAAACATTCAGTACTTC. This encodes CAISESDSWGAKNIQYF.

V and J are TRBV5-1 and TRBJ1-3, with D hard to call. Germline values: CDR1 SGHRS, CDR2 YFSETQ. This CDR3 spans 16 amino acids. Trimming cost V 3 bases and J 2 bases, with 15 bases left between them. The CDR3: CASSSIGVGAGNTIYF. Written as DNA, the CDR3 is TGCGCCAGCAGCTCTATCGGGGTAGGAGCTGGAAACACCATATATTTT.

For the CDR3, the DNA is TGCGCCAGCAGTGGAGCTAGCGTGGGAGAGCAGTACTTC. It is translated as CASSGASVGEQYF. The chain uses TRBV10-2 and TRBJ2-7; weak D call: TRBD2 (6 bases). The germline V gene encodes CDR1 WSHSY and CDR2 SAAADI. The length of the CDR3 is 13 residues. Trimming took off 4 bases at V and 7 bases at J, with 14 bases between the two ends.

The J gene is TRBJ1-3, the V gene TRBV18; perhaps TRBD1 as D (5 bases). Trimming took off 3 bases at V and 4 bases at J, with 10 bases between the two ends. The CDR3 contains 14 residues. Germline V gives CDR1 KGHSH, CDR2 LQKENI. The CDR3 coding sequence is TGTGCCAGCTCACCGGGGGGGAAAGGAAACACCATATATTTT. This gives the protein CASSPGGKGNTIYF.

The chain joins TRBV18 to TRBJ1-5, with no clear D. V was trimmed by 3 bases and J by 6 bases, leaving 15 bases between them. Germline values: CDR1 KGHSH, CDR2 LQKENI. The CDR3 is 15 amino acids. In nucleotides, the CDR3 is TGTGCCAGCTCACCTCCCTTTGGAGAGGGTCAGCCCCAGCATTTT. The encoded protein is CASSPPFGEGQPQHF. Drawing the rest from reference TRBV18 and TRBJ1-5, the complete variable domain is NAGVMQNPRHLVRRRGQEARLRCSPMKGHSHVYWYRQLPEEGLKFMVYLQKENIIDESGMPKERFSAEFPKEGPSILRIQQVVRGDSAAYFCASSPPFGEGQPQHFGDGTRLSIL.